The 12 T cell receptor beta chains in this list originate from one sample, sequenced in a study of CD8+CD57+ T cells in acquired aplastic anemia. Profiling of TCR beta VDJ combinations and CDR3 sequences used genomic DNA as template. TCRdb reprocessed the reads via MiXCR and lists one record per CDR3 protein. This table has approximately 200,000 distinct CDR3 sequences, approximately 52% appearing once. Specimen: sorted CD4+, CD8+, or CD8+CD57+ T cells (not recorded which) from PBMCs. These receptors originate from a human donor in good health, serving as a control.

This sequence joins TRBV19 and TRBJ2-7; the D gene is possibly TRBD2 (7 bases). V lost 9 bases to trimming and J lost 8 bases, with 20 bases between them. Germline loops: CDR1 LNHDA, CDR2 SQIVND (reference sequence). There are 13 residues in the CDR3. In nucleotides, the CDR3 is TGTGCCAGCAGCTTCCAGGCGGGGGCACAGCAGTACTTC. Protein sequence: CASSFQAGAQQYF. Combining the CDR3 with reference TRBV19 and TRBJ2-7 gives the whole variable domain DGGITQSPKYLFRKEGQNVTLSCEQNLNHDAMYWYRQDPGQGLRLIYYSQIVNDFQKGDIAEGYSVSREKKESFPLTVTSAQKNPTAFYLCASSFQAGAQQYFGPGTRLTVT.

The rearrangement links TRBV7-7 to TRBJ1-1, with D possibly being TRBD1 (5 bases). Germline V gives CDR1 SSHAT, CDR2 FNYEAQ (reference sequence). The germline V and J ends were trimmed by 1 base and 1 base, with 7 bases remaining between them. The CDR3 spans 14 residues. The CDR3 here is CASSLVQGNTEAFF. The CDR3 nucleotides are TGTGCCAGCAGCTTAGTTCAGGGGAACACTGAAGCTTTCTTT.

This clonotype has a count of ten or more. The chain carries TRBV12-3 or TRBV12-4 and TRBJ2-1, with TRBD2 matching over 10 bases. The CDR3 is 15 residues long. With 0 bases clipped from V and 5 bases from J, the junction kept 1 base outside the gene matches. CDR3 sequence (DNA): TGTGCCAGCAGTTTAGCTAGCGGGGGGAACAATGAGCAGTTCTTC. The encoded protein is CASSLASGGNNEQFF.

This clonotype was counted at least ten times. The chain combines TRBV5-1 with TRBJ2-7, with a tentative D call TRBD2 (5 bases). Germline CDR1 and CDR2: SGHRS and YFSETQ. V was clipped by 9 bases and J by 6 bases, with 16 bases between them. The CDR3 is made up of 12 amino acids. CDR3 nucleotides: TGCGCCACCTCGGCGGGTGCCTCCGAGCAGTACTTC. This gives the protein CATSAGASEQYF.

The chain recombines TRBV7-9 with TRBJ1-3, with D unclear. CDR1 SEHNR and CDR2 FQNEAQ come from the germline V gene (reference sequence). The V end lost 5 bases, the J end lost 0 bases, and 8 bases lay between the germline ends. The CDR3 consists of 14 residues. Here the CDR3 reads CASSGSPSGNTIYF. The CDR3, as DNA: TGTGCCAGCAGCGGTAGCCCCTCTGGAAACACCATATATTTT.

The chain has TRBV29-1 and TRBJ2-3, with unresolved D. V lost 3 bases, J lost 11 bases, and 27 bases lay in between. CDR3 length: 16 residues. Germline V lookup: CDR1 SQVTM, CDR2 ANQGSEA. The CDR3 loop is CSVDSIVRSSYNEQYF. The CDR3 DNA reads as TGCAGCGTTGATTCTATAGTGCGCAGCTCCTACAATGAGCAGTATTTT.

This clonotype was seen many times. The chain couples TRBV7-8 to TRBJ2-5; 7 bases map to TRBD2. In germline, CDR1 is SGHVS, CDR2 FQNEAQ. The V gene end was trimmed by 1 base and the J gene end by 5 bases; junction bases not matched to a gene: 7. CDR3 length: 15 amino acids. Here the CDR3 DNA reads TGTGCCAGCAGCTTAGTGGGGAGGGTCGAGGAGACCCAGTACTTC. Translation gives CASSLVGRVEETQYF.

About this clonotype itself: One junction end disagrees with the germline gene, perhaps due to a read error. The V and J genes are TRBV6-5 and TRBJ2-5; TRBD1 agrees at 11 bases. Germline lookup yields CDR1 MNHEY and CDR2 SVGAGI. CDR3 length equals 17 residues. The DNA for the CDR3 is TGTGCCAGCAGTTACTCCGGACAGGGGGCCGTCCAAGGGACCCAGTACTTC. Its protein is CASSYSGQGAVQGTQYF.

The sample holds many counts of this clonotype. The V gene is TRBV20-1, the J gene TRBJ1-1, with D maybe TRBD1 (6 bases). This CDR3 comprises 16 residues. Deletions cut 4 bases from V and 1 base from J, with 19 bases between. Germline CDR1 DFQATT, CDR2 SNEGSKA (reference sequence). CDR3: CSAMGARGRKNTEAFF. CDR3 coding DNA: TGCAGTGCTATGGGGGCCCGGGGACGGAAGAACACTGAAGCTTTCTTT.

With regard to this clonotype: With a much larger clone just one base away, this may be a read error. This chain connects TRBV11-2 to TRBJ1-2, with a tentative D call TRBD1 (5 bases). V lost 4 bases and J 2 bases, leaving 8 bases between the germline ends. This CDR3 contains 13 residues. The germline gives CDR1 SGHAT, CDR2 FQNNGV. CDR3 residues: CASSSGLNYGYTF. Written as DNA, the CDR3 is TGTGCCAGCAGCTCAGGGTTGAACTATGGCTACACCTTC.

This clonotype was seen more than once but under ten times. CDR3 nucleotides: TGTGCCAGCTCACGGGGGCAGGACACTGAAGCTTTCTTT. Translation: CASSRGQDTEAFF. The chain employs TRBV18 and TRBJ1-1; D is perhaps TRBD1 (6 bases). Germline CDR1 reads KGHSH; CDR2 reads LQKENI. This CDR3 region has 13 residues. The V and J ends lost 4 bases and 3 bases respectively, with 9 bases between them.

This chain connects TRBV30 to TRBJ2-3, with 8 bases lining up with TRBD1. Germline V gives CDR1 GTSNPN, CDR2 SVGIG (reference sequence). This CDR3 region has 13 residues. V lost 3 bases, J lost 3 bases, and 2 bases stayed unmatched. CDR3 sequence: CAWRDRATDTQYF. Written as DNA, the CDR3 is TGTGCCTGGAGGGACAGGGCAACAGATACGCAGTATTTT. Filled out from reference TRBV30 and TRBJ2-3, the complete variable domain reads SQTIHQWPATLVQPVGSPLSLECTVEGTSNPNLYWYRQAAGRGLQLLFYSVGIGQISSEVPQNLSASRPQDRQFILSSKKLLLSDSGFYLCAWRDRATDTQYFGPGTRLTVL.